A selection of T cell receptor beta chains follows, all from one sample in a study of cytomegalovirus exposure and HLA in healthy donors. Profiled with immunoSEQ multiplex PCR; TCRdb holds only in-frame clones, not every one. The table shows approximately 190,000 clones, with approximately 78% occurring only once. The specimen was PBMCs. The receptors originated from a woman aged 18-29 years in good health and CMV-seronegative. Both conserved end residues are part of each CDR3. A D gene is named only where the DNA matches it firmly. Not every row has a clone size; where given, it reads once, few, many or a size class.

TRBJ2-1,TRBV5-4,NA,NA,CASSLEGVGYNEQFF,TGTGCCAGCAGCTTGGAAGGGGTTGGATACAATGAGCAGTTCTTC
TRBJ2-5,TRBV5-1,NA,NA,CASSLPYETQYF,TGCGCCAGCAGCTTGCCCTACGAGACCCAGTACTTC
TRBJ1-5,TRBV6-5,once,TRBD1,CASSPGQGSNQPQHF,TGTGCCAGCAGTCCGGGACAGGGGAGCAATCAGCCCCAGCATTTT
TRBJ2-5,TRBV7-2,NA,TRBD2,CASSPGWTSGRLKETQYF,TGTGCCAGCAGCCCGGGATGGACTAGCGGGAGATTGAAAGAGACCCAGTACTTC
TRBJ2-3,TRBV2,NA,NA,CASSAEGGGPSSTDTQYF,TGTGCCAGCAGTGCAGAGGGAGGGGGACCCTCTTCCACAGATACGCAGTATTTT
TRBJ2-3,TRBV10-2,once,NA,CASSWTSRGSDTQYF,TGCGCCAGCAGCTGGACTAGCAGGGGGTCAGATACGCAGTATTTT
TRBJ2-2,TRBV27,NA,TRBD1,CASGKDRGRTGELFF,TGTGCCAGCGGAAAAGACAGGGGGCGGACCGGGGAGCTGTTTTTT
TRBJ1-1,TRBV9,NA,NA,CASNNMNTEAFF,TGTGCCAGCAACAACATGAACACTGAAGCTTTCTTT
TRBJ2-7,TRBV4-2,NA,NA,CASSRGGTAGHYEQYF,TGTGCCAGCAGCCGGGGCGGGACAGCCGGACACTACGAGCAGTACTTC
TRBJ1-1,TRBV7-9,NA,TRBD1,CASSPWSGQLNTEAFF,TGTGCCAGCAGCCCCTGGTCGGGACAGTTGAACACTGAAGCTTTCTTT
TRBJ1-2,TRBV28,once,NA,CASSTQGDYGYTF,TGTGCCAGCAGCACACAGGGCGACTATGGCTACACCTTC
TRBJ2-3,TRBV27,NA,TRBD2,CASSRSGTSGRYTQYF,TGTGCCAGCAGCAGATCCGGGACTAGCGGGAGGTATACGCAGTATTTT
TRBJ1-3,TRBV10-1,NA,NA,CASSDGDISGNTIYF,TGCGCCAGCAGTGACGGCGACATCTCTGGAAACACCATATATTTT
TRBJ2-4,TRBV9,few,TRBD1,CASSPSTGGISKNIQYF,TGTGCCAGCAGCCCATCGACAGGGGGCATATCCAAAAACATTCAGTACTTC
TRBJ2-5,TRBV29-1,NA,NA,CSVDRGTQYF,TGCAGCGTTGATCGGGGGACCCAGTACTTC
TRBJ1-5,TRBV6-5,NA,NA,CASSPGQNNQPQHF,TGTGCCAGCAGTCCCGGACAGAACAATCAGCCCCAGCATTTT
TRBJ2-1,TRBV19,NA,TRBD1,CASSIPGQGVNEQFF,TGTGCCAGTAGTATTCCCGGACAGGGCGTCAATGAGCAGTTCTTC
TRBJ2-1,TRBV2,NA,TRBD2,CASSESLAGVVNEQFF,TGTGCCAGCAGTGAGAGTTTAGCGGGAGTGGTGAATGAGCAGTTCTTC
TRBJ2-7,TRBV7-6,NA,NA,CASSLAGALNEQYF,TGTGCCAGCAGCTTAGCGGGAGCCTTGAACGAGCAGTACTTC
TRBJ1-1,TRBV6-5,NA,TRBD1,CASSSGQGPKNTEAFF,TGTGCCAGCAGTTCGGGACAGGGACCCAAGAACACTGAAGCTTTCTTT
TRBJ2-1,TRBV7-8,NA,NA,CASSTKDRYNEQFF,TGTGCCAGCAGCACAAAGGACAGATACAATGAGCAGTTCTTC
TRBJ1-2,TRBV10-2,NA,NA,CASSESILDGYTF,TGCGCCAGCAGTGAGAGCATTTTGGATGGCTACACCTTC
TRBJ1-5,TRBV18,NA,NA,CASSPEGEIQPQHF,TGTGCCAGCTCACCGGAGGGAGAAATTCAGCCCCAGCATTTT
TRBJ2-5,TRBV6-5,NA,NA,CASSYSTGTQETQYF,TGTGCCAGCAGTTACTCAACGGGGACTCAAGAGACCCAGTACTTC
TRBJ1-2,TRBV6-5,NA,TRBD1,CASSSGGQGHGYTF,TGTGCCAGCAGTTCGGGGGGACAGGGGCATGGCTACACCTTC